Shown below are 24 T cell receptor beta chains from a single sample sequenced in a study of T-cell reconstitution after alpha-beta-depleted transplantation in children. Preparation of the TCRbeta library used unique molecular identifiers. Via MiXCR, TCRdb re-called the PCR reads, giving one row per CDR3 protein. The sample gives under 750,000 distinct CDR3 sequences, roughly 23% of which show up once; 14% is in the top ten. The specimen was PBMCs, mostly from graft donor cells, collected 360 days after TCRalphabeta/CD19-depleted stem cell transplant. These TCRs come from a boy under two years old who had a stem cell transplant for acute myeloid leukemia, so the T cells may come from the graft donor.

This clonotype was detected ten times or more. The CDR3 DNA sequence: TGTGCCAGCAGTTCCCCGACAGGAGCAAATCAGCCCCAGCATTTT. Residues: CASSSPTGANQPQHF. V usage is TRBV12-3 or TRBV12-4 and J usage is TRBJ1-5, with a weak D call TRBD1 (6 bases). The V end lost 4 bases, the J end lost 4 bases, and 14 bases lay between the germline ends. The CDR3 runs 15 residues.

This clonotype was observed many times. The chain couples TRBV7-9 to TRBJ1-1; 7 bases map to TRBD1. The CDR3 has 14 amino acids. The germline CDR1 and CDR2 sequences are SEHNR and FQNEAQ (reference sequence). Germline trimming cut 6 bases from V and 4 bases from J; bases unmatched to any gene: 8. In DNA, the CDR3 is TGTGCCAGCAGTGACAGGGCGAGGGGCACTGAAGCTTTCTTT. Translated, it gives CASSDRARGTEAFF.

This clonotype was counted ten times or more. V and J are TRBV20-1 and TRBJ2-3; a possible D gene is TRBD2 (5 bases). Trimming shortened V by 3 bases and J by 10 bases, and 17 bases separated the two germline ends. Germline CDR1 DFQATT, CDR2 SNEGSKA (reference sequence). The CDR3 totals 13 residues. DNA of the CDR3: TGCAGTGCTAGTACGCGGGTGTCCGGATCGCAGTATTTT. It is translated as CSASTRVSGSQYF.

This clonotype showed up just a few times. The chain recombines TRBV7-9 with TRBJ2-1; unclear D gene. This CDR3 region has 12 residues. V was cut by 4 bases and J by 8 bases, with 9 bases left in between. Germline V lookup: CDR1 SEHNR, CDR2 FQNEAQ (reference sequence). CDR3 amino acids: CASSSTEYEQFF. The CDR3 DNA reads TGTGCCAGCAGCTCTACAGAGTATGAGCAGTTCTTC.

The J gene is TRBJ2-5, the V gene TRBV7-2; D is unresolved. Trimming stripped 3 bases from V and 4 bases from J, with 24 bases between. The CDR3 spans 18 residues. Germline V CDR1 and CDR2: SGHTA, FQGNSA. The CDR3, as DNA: TGTGCCAGCAGCTTGCGGTTCATTCGCAGAACCATTGGAGAGACCCAGTACTTC. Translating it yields CASSLRFIRRTIGETQYF.

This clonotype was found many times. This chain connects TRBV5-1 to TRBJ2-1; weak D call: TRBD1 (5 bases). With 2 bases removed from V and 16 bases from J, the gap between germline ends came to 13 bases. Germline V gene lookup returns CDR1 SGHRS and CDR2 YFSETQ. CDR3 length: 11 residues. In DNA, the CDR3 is TGCGCCAGCAGCTTCGGCAGGGATCTATTCTTC. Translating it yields CASSFGRDLFF.

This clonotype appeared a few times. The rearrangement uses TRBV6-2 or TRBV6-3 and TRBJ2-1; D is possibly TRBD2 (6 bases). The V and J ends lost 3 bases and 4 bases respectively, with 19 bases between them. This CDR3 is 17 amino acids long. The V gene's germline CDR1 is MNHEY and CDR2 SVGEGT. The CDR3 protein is CASSYRKRVPLYNEQFF. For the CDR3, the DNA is TGTGCCAGCAGTTATAGGAAGCGGGTGCCACTATACAATGAGCAGTTCTTC.

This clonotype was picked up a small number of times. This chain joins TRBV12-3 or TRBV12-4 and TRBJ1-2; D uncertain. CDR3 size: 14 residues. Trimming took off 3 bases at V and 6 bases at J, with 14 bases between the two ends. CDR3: CASSFAEQADGYTF. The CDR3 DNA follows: TGTGCCAGCAGTTTCGCTGAGCAGGCGGATGGCTACACCTTC.

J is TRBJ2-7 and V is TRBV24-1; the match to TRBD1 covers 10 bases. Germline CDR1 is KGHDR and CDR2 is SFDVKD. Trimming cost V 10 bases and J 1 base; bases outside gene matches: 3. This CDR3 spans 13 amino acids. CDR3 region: CATAGQGSYEQYF. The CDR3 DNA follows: TGTGCCACTGCGGGACAGGGGTCCTACGAGCAGTACTTC.

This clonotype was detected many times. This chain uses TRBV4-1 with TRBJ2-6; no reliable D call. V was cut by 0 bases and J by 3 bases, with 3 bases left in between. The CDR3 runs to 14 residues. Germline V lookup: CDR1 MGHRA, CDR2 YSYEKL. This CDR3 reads CASSQEDGANVLTF. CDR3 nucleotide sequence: TGCGCCAGCAGCCAAGAAGATGGGGCCAACGTCCTGACTTTC.

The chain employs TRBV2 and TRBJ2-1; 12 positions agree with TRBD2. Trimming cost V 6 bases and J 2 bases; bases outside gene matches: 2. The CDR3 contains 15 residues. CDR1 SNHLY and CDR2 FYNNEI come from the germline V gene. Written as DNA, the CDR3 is TGTGCCAGCAGGCCTAGCGGGGGGGCCTACAATGAGCAGTTCTTC. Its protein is CASRPSGGAYNEQFF.

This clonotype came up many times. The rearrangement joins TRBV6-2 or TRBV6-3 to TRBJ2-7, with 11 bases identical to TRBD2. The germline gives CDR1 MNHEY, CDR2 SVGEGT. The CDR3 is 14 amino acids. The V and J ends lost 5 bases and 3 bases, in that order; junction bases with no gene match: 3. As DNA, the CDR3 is TGTGCCAGCAGTCCCGGGACTAGCGGCTACGAGCAGTACGTC. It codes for CASSPGTSGYEQYV.

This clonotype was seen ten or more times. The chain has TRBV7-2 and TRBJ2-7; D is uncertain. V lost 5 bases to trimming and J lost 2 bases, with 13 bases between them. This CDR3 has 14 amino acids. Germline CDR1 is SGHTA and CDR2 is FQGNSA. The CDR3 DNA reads TGTGCCAGCAGCGTGGACGCCGGACCCTACGAGCAGTACTTC. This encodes CASSVDAGPYEQYF.

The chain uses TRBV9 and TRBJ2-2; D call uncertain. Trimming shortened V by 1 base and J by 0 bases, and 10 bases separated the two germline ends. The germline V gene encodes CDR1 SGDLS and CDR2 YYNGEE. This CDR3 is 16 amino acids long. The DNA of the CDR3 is TGTGCCAGCAGCGTAAGGGCAACGGCGAACACCGGGGAGCTGTTTTTT. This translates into CASSVRATANTGELFF.

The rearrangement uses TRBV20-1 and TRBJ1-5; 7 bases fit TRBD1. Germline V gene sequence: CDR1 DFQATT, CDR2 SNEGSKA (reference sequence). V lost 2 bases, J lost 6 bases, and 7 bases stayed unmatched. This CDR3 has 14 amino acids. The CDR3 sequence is CSARRGGGSQPQHF. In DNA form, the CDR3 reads TGCAGTGCTAGAAGAGGGGGCGGGAGTCAGCCCCAGCATTTT.

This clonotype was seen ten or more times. CDR3 DNA sequence: TGTGCCAGCACCAGGGGCTCGGTCGGCTATGGCTACACCTTC. This encodes CASTRGSVGYGYTF. The V gene is TRBV6-1, the J gene TRBJ1-2; D perhaps matches TRBD1 (6 bases). Germline CDR1 and CDR2: MNHNS and SASEGT. The ends were cut back, 7 bases at V and 4 bases at J, with 16 bases in the middle. CDR3 length: 14 residues.

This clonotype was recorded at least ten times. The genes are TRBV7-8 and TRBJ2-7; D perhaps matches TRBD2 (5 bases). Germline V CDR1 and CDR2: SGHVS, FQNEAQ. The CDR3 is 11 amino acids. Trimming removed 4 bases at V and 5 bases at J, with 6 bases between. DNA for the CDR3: TGTGCCAGCAGCTCCGGGGACGAGCAGTACTTC. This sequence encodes CASSSGDEQYF.

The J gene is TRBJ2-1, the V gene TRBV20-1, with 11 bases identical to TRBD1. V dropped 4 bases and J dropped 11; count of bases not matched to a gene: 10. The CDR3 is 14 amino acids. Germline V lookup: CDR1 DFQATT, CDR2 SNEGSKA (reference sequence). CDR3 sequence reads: CSAKEDRGPPKQFF. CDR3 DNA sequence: TGCAGTGCTAAGGAGGACAGGGGGCCCCCCAAGCAGTTCTTC.

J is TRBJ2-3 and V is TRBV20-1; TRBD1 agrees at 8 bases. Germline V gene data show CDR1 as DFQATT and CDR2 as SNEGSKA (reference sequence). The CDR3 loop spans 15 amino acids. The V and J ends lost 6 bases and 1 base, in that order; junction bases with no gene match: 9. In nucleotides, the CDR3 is TGCAGTGCGTCTCCAGGGGGCTCCGGCACAGATACGCAGTATTTT. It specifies CSASPGGSGTDTQYF.

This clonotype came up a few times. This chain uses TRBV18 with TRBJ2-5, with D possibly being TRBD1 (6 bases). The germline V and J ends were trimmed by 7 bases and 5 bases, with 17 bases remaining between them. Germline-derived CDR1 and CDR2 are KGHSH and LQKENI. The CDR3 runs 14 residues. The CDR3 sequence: CASFGQFRSETQYF. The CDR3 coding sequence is TGTGCCAGCTTCGGACAGTTCAGATCGGAGACCCAGTACTTC.

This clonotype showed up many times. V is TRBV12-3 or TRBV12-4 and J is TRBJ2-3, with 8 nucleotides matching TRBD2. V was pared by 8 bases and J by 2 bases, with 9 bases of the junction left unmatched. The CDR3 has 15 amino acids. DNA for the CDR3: TGTGCCAGCCGGAGCGGGGGTGCCCCCACAGATACGCAGTATTTT. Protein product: CASRSGGAPTDTQYF.

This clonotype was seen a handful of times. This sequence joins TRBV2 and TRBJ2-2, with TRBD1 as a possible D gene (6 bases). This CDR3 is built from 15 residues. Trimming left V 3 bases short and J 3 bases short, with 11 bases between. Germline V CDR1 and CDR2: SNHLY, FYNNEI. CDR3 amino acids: CASSEGRGDTGELFF. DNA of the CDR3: TGTGCCAGCAGTGAGGGCAGGGGAGACACCGGGGAGCTGTTTTTT.

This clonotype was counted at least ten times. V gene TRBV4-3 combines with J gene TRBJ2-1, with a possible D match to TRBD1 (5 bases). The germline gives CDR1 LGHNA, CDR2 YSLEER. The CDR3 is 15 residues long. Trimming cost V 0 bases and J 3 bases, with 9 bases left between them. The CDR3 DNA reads TGCGCCAGCAGCCAAGAAACAGGTTTCTACAATGAGCAGTTCTTC. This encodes CASSQETGFYNEQFF.

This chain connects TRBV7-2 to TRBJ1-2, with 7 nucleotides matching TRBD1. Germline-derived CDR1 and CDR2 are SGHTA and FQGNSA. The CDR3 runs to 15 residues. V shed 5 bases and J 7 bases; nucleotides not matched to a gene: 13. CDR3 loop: CASSLRKGTAAGYTF. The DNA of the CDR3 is TGTGCCAGCAGCCTCCGTAAAGGGACAGCGGCTGGCTACACCTTC.